This T cell receptor (beta chain) was recorded in a study of blood T cell repertoires in COVID-19. Study as a whole: PBMCs, B-cell-depleted T cells, or T cells provided the cDNA or gDNA that made up the material.

Some clones are missing from TCRdb's copy, which holds only in-frame ones; the method was immunoSEQ multiplex PCR. Of hundreds of thousands of clones in the sample, roughly nine tenths were seen once. This clone was counted once. The source is a man aged 60 to 75 who had recovered from COVID-19. Material: peripheral blood.

Here the CDR3 reads CASSEPGGDTQYF. The CDR3 DNA follows: TGCGCCAGCAGTGAACCGGGGGGAGATACGCAGTATTTT. The V gene is TRBV5-1, the J gene TRBJ2-3, with TRBD2 matching over 7 bases. The ends lost 5 bases at V and 5 bases at J; junction bases unmatched: 5. Germline lookup yields CDR1 SGHRS and CDR2 YFSETQ. The CDR3 sequence is 13 residues long.